These T cell receptor beta chains were read from a single sample in a study of blood T cell repertoires in COVID-19. The repertoire was sequenced with immunoSEQ multiplex PCR; TCRdb's copy has only in-frame clones and lacks some. In the table there are fewer than 80,000 clones, around 86% of which are singletons. The sequencing input was peripheral blood. These receptors all stem from a man aged 25-45 years with acute or convalescent COVID-19. Each CDR3 is given with its conserved first and last residue. A D gene is named only where the DNA matches it firmly. Size is omitted from some rows. Given values are once, few, many or a class for expanded clones.

j_call v_call d_call clone_size cdr3_nt cdr3_aa
TRBJ2-5 TRBV7-9 TRBD1 - TGTGCCAGCAGCTTAGATGGGACAGGGGGCGGGGAGACCCAGTACTTC CASSLDGTGGGETQYF
TRBJ1-4 TRBV2 - - TGTGCCACCCGCGGAGCCATATCTAATGAAAAACTGTTTTTT CATRGAISNEKLFF
TRBJ2-1 TRBV7-9 TRBD1 - TGTGCCAGCAGCCAAGGACAGGGGATTTTGAATGAGCAGTTCTTC CASSQGQGILNEQFF
TRBJ1-5 TRBV19 - - TGTGCCAGTAGTCGAAACAGGGTTGCCCAGCCCCAGCATTTT CASSRNRVAQPQHF
TRBJ1-1 TRBV5-1 - - TGCGCCAGCAGCTCCGAACGCAGGGGTTCCATGAACACTGAAGCTTTCTTT CASSSERRGSMNTEAFF
TRBJ2-1 TRBV10-3 - - TGTGCCATCAGTGAGTTCGAGGTGAATGAGCAGTTCTTC CAISEFEVNEQFF
TRBJ1-2 TRBV6-5 - - TGTGCCAGCACCCCTAACCTCTATGGCTACACCTTC CASTPNLYGYTF
TRBJ2-2 TRBV10-3 - - TGTGCCATCAGGGCCGACGCGGGGGCCACCGGGGAGCTGTTTTTT CAIRADAGATGELFF
TRBJ2-5 TRBV4-1 - few TGCGCCAGCAGCCAAGGATACTTAAGTAAGACAGGTCAAGAGACCCAGTACTTC CASSQGYLSKTGQETQYF
TRBJ1-1 TRBV5-1 - - TGCGCCAGCAGCCTAGGGACACCGGTGGCCACTGAAGCTTTCTTT CASSLGTPVATEAFF
TRBJ1-5 TRBV19 TRBD1 - TGTGCCAGTAGCGAGGGGGCGCGAGGGCAGCCCCAGCATTTT CASSEGARGQPQHF
TRBJ2-7 TRBV18 - - TGTGCCAGCTCACCCTCATCGGGACAACAATACGAGCAGTACTTC CASSPSSGQQYEQYF
TRBJ1-5 TRBV30 - - TGTGCCTGGAGTATCCGGGGGAGGCAGCCCCAGCATTTT CAWSIRGRQPQHF
TRBJ2-1 TRBV18 TRBD2 - TGTGCCAGCTCACCACTAGCGGGCCTCTACAATGAGCAGTTCTTC CASSPLAGLYNEQFF
TRBJ2-1 TRBV7-2 - - TGTGCCAGCAGCTTAAAGGCACAGGGCTACAATGAGCAGTTCTTC CASSLKAQGYNEQFF
TRBJ1-1 TRBV5-1 - - TGCGCCAGCAGCCCTAACTGGGGGGAGAACACTGAAGCTTTCTTT CASSPNWGENTEAFF
TRBJ1-2 TRBV5-4 - - TGTGCCAGCAGCGAGGACTTAGAGCTCTATGGCTACACCTTC CASSEDLELYGYTF
TRBJ2-2 TRBV3-1/TRBV3-2 - - TGTGCCAGCAGCCGTCGAGGCACCAACACCGGGGAGCTGTTTTTT CASSRRGTNTGELFF
TRBJ1-4 TRBV24-1 - once TGTGCCACCAGTGACCCCCTTAATGAAAAACTGTTTTTT CATSDPLNEKLFF